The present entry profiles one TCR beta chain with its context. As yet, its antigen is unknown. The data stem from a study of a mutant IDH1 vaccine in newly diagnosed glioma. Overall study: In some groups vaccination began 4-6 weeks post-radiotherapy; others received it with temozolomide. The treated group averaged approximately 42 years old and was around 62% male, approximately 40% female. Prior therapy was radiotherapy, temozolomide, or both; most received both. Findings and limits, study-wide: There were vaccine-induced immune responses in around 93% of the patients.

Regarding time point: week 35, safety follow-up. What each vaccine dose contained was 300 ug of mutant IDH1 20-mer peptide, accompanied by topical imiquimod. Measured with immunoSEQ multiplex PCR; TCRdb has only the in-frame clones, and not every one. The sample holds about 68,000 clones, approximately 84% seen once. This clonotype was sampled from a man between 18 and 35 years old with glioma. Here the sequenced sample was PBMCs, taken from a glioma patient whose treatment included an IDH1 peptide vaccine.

The CDR3 region is CASSTRPGLAGGPTDTQYF. The CDR3 DNA reads as TGCGCCAGCAGCACCCGGCCGGGACTAGCGGGGGGGCCCACAGATACGCAGTATTTT. The gene calls are TRBV4-1 and TRBJ2-3; TRBD2 agrees at 16 bases. The CDR3 sequence is 19 residues long. Looked up from germline, CDR1 is MGHRA and CDR2 is YSYEKL. V was clipped by 5 bases and J by 2 bases; unmatched bases: 10.